This T cell receptor beta chain was identified during a study of shared clonotypes between healthy human individuals. General study results and limits: Few donors restricted represented genetic and exposure-history diversity. Tissue TCR repertoires likely differ from these blood-only repertoires. An anticipated effect of sequencing depth on clonotype sharing among donors was recognized.

This clone showed up just once. The antigen is undetermined. V was shortened by 3 bases and J by 0 bases, with 12 bases between the two germline ends. This CDR3 comprises 15 residues. Germline V lookup: CDR1 LNHDA, CDR2 SQIVND (reference sequence). TCRdb's copy holds only in-frame clones and misses some; the assay was immunoSEQ multiplex PCR. The table records more than 2 million clones, 90% to 96% of them present only once. The receptor comes from a man younger than 35 in good health. Sequenced input: naive CD4+ T cells sorted from blood. Documented subset: CD45RA+ positively selected. The gene calls are TRBV19 and TRBJ2-7; D is perhaps TRBD1 (5 bases). The DNA of the CDR3 is TGTGCCAGTAGTATCACAGGTACCCCCTCCTACGAGCAGTACTTC. It encodes CASSITGTPSYEQYF.